These 10 T cell receptor beta chains were all obtained from the same sample, sequenced in a study of T cells after yellow fever vaccination. TCRdb re-called the 5' RACE reads with MiXCR, one entry per CDR3 protein. The data contain about 45,000 distinct CDR3 sequences, about 6.8% of them singletons. Source: CD8+ T cells not binding an NS4B(214-222) dextramer, sorted from PBMCs, taken 45 days after the yellow fever booster vaccination. The receptors stem from a man younger than 45 who received the YFV17D yellow fever vaccine.

This clonotype was counted many times. J is TRBJ1-1 and V is TRBV27; 8 bases agree with TRBD1. Germline lookup yields CDR1 MNHEY and CDR2 SMNVEV (reference sequence). CDR3 size: 14 residues. The junction had 5 bases not matched to a gene; V was cut back by 7 bases and J by 1 base. The CDR3: CASKSQGANTEAFF. In DNA form, the CDR3 reads TGTGCCAGCAAATCCCAGGGGGCGAACACTGAAGCTTTCTTT.

This clonotype was found many times. CDR3 bases: TGTGCCAGCAGCCCCCAGGGAGGAGCGGGAGTTTACAATGAGCAGTTCTTC. It yields the protein CASSPQGGAGVYNEQFF. V is TRBV11-3 and J is TRBJ2-1; 8 nucleotides match TRBD2. CDR1 and CDR2 (germline): SGHNT, YENEEA. Trimming cost V 5 bases and J 4 bases; bases outside gene matches: 13. The CDR3 is 17 amino acids.

This clonotype occurred many times. The chain carries TRBV7-8 and TRBJ1-4, with no clear D. The V and J ends lost 1 base and 4 bases respectively, with 16 bases between them. Germline V lookup: CDR1 SGHVS, CDR2 FQNEAQ. The CDR3 has 17 residues. The CDR3 bases are TGTGCCAGCAGCTTAGGAAGCGGACGAGCGGTTAATGAAAAACTGTTTTTT. The encoded protein is CASSLGSGRAVNEKLFF.

The CDR3, as DNA: TGTGCCAGCAGCCCTCAACTAGCGGGGCTGATCTACGAGCAGTACTTC. Protein sequence: CASSPQLAGLIYEQYF. The V gene is TRBV11-2, the J gene TRBJ2-7; 10 positions match TRBD2. CDR1 is SGHAT and CDR2 is FQNNGV in the germline V gene. J lost 3 bases, V lost 5 bases, and 10 bases had no gene match. The CDR3 has 16 residues.

The V gene is TRBV9, the J gene TRBJ2-5, with unresolved D. This CDR3 is 13 amino acids long. V lost 0 bases and J lost 5, with 8 bases in between. CDR1 and CDR2 from the germline V gene are SGDLS and YYNGEE. The CDR3 sequence is CASSVVPAETQYF. The CDR3, as DNA: TGTGCCAGCAGCGTAGTTCCCGCGGAGACCCAGTACTTC.

This clonotype has at least ten counts. This chain joins TRBV27 and TRBJ2-1, with no clear D. Germline V gene data show CDR1 as MNHEY and CDR2 as SMNVEV (reference sequence). Trimming removed 6 bases at V and 4 bases at J, with 13 bases between. The CDR3 extends over 14 amino acids. The CDR3 region is CASSPRYNYNEQFF. The CDR3 nucleotides read TGTGCCAGCAGCCCCAGGTACAATTACAATGAGCAGTTCTTC.

This clonotype was picked up many times. The chain recombines TRBV7-9 with TRBJ2-1, with 8 bases identical to TRBD2. Trimming cost V 5 bases and J 0 bases; bases outside gene matches: 6. The germline CDR1 and CDR2 sequences are SEHNR and FQNEAQ (reference sequence). This CDR3 is 16 amino acids long. CDR3 amino acids: CASSRLALSSYNEQFF. DNA for the CDR3: TGTGCCAGCAGCCGACTAGCGTTGAGCTCCTACAATGAGCAGTTCTTC.

The V and J genes are TRBV13 and TRBJ2-7; D unclear. The CDR3 consists of 12 residues. CDR1 and CDR2 from the germline V gene are PRHDT and FYEKMQ (reference sequence). V lost 5 bases and J lost 2, with 7 bases in between. The chain's CDR3 is CASSQRAYEQYF. The DNA of the CDR3 is TGTGCCAGCAGCCAACGGGCCTACGAGCAGTACTTC.

Many counts were recorded for this clonotype. The chain combines TRBV7-9 with TRBJ1-2; TRBD1 aligns across 8 bases. From germline, CDR1 is SEHNR and CDR2 FQNEAQ (reference sequence). V shed 5 bases and J 6 bases; nucleotides not matched to a gene: 11. The CDR3 has 15 amino acids. CDR3 DNA sequence: TGTGCCAGCAGCGGGACAGGTCAAGGACGGGATGGCTACACCTTC. Its protein product is CASSGTGQGRDGYTF.

This clonotype appeared many times. V and J are TRBV6-4 and TRBJ2-3, with D tentatively TRBD1 (6 bases). The CDR3 length is 15 residues. The germline gives CDR1 MRHNA, CDR2 SNTAGT. V was trimmed by 4 bases and J by 4 bases, leaving 15 bases between them. The DNA for the CDR3 is TGTGCCAGCAGTGCCAGGGGATTGCCCCCAGATACGCAGTATTTT. As protein: CASSARGLPPDTQYF.